The 12 T cell receptor beta chains below all came from one sample that was sequenced in a study of PD-1 blockade in mismatch repair-deficient tumors. The data were produced by immunoSEQ multiplex PCR, yet TCRdb's version contains in-frame clones alone and is incomplete. The sample has some 85,000 clones; approximately 80% are singletons. This sample comprised peripheral blood, obtained 44 weeks after starting pembrolizumab. Receptors were obtained from an adult with mismatch repair-deficient cancer.

The chain joins TRBV4-1 to TRBJ2-1, with D tentatively TRBD1 or TRBD2 (6 bases each). This CDR3 contains 16 residues. Germline V gene sequence: CDR1 MGHRA, CDR2 YSYEKL. V was shortened by 0 bases and J by 7 bases, with 16 bases between the two germline ends. DNA of the CDR3: TGCGCCAGCAGCCAAGAAGGGTTTCGGGGGCAGAATGAGCAGTTCTTC. This gives the protein CASSQEGFRGQNEQFF.

The V call is TRBV2, the J call TRBJ2-1; D remains unclear. The CDR3 runs 16 residues. The V end lost 7 bases, the J end lost 0 bases, and 16 bases lay between the germline ends. Germline CDR1 SNHLY, CDR2 FYNNEI. CDR3 sequence (DNA): TGTGCCAGCACCAACCCGGGCGAGAGCTCCTACAATGAGCAGTTCTTC. Translation: CASTNPGESSYNEQFF.

The chain employs TRBV18 and TRBJ1-5; TRBD1 is a possible D gene (5 bases). The ends were cut back, 3 bases at V and 7 bases at J, with 16 bases in the middle. Germline V gene lookup returns CDR1 KGHSH and CDR2 LQKENI. The CDR3 loop spans 15 amino acids. CDR3 protein: CASSPGGGTAQPQHF. DNA of the CDR3: TGTGCCAGCTCACCCGGGGGAGGTACGGCCCAGCCCCAGCATTTT. The full variable domain, in which reference TRBV18 and TRBJ1-5 provide the parts outside the CDR3, is NAGVMQNPRHLVRRRGQEARLRCSPMKGHSHVYWYRQLPEEGLKFMVYLQKENIIDESGMPKERFSAEFPKEGPSILRIQQVVRGDSAAYFCASSPGGGTAQPQHFGDGTRLSIL.

This chain uses TRBV11-2 with TRBJ1-1; D perhaps matches TRBD1 (5 bases). This CDR3 has 14 amino acids. Trimming stripped 6 bases from V and 3 bases from J, with 14 bases between. Germline lookup yields CDR1 SGHAT and CDR2 FQNNGV. The CDR3 protein is CASSLQTAYTEAFF. CDR3 DNA: TGTGCCAGCAGTCTCCAGACAGCTTACACTGAAGCTTTCTTT. Combining the CDR3 with reference TRBV11-2 and TRBJ1-1 gives the whole variable domain EAGVAQSPRYKIIEKRQSVAFWCNPISGHATLYWYQQILGQGPKLLIQFQNNGVVDDSQLPKDRFSAERLKGVDSTLKIQPAKLEDSAVYLCASSLQTAYTEAFFGQGTRLTVV.

This clone was seen a few times. This sequence joins TRBV10-1 and TRBJ2-2; D gene unclear. Germline CDR1 WNHNN, CDR2 SYGVQD (reference sequence). Between the trimmed V and J ends, which lost 4 bases and 4 bases, there was a span of 7 bases. CDR3 length: 13 residues. This chain's CDR3 is CASSVAATGELFF. The CDR3 DNA reads as TGCGCCAGCAGTGTTGCCGCCACCGGGGAGCTGTTTTTT.

The chain uses TRBV7-9 and TRBJ2-5, with TRBD2 matching over 13 bases. CDR3 size: 16 residues. Trimming at V came to 0 bases and at J to 5 bases, leaving 3 bases not matched to a gene. In germline, CDR1 is SEHNR, CDR2 FQNEAQ (reference sequence). CDR3 bases: TGTGCCAGCAGCTTAGCGGGACTAGCGGGAATGGAGACCCAGTACTTC. This codes for CASSLAGLAGMETQYF.

The chain uses TRBV11-2 and TRBJ2-3, with 11 bases matching TRBD2. Germline trimming cut 5 bases from V and 2 bases from J; bases unmatched to any gene: 6. Germline-derived CDR1 and CDR2 are SGHAT and FQNNGV. The CDR3 sequence is 16 residues long. The CDR3 loop reads CASSPLSGRATDTQYF. Here the CDR3 DNA reads TGTGCCAGCAGCCCCCTTAGCGGGAGGGCCACAGATACGCAGTATTTT.

This clone was detected only once. V gene TRBV6-5 combines with J gene TRBJ1-4; TRBD1 is a possible D gene (6 bases). Germline V gene data show CDR1 as MNHEY and CDR2 as SVGAGI. V was cut by 4 bases and J by 7 bases, with 13 bases left in between. The CDR3 extends over 14 amino acids. In DNA form, the CDR3 reads TGTGCCAGCAGTTCGGGGACACTTCTTGAAAAACTGTTTTTT. Its protein is CASSSGTLLEKLFF.

The J gene is TRBJ2-3, the V gene TRBV10-1; D assignment may be TRBD1 or TRBD2 (5 bases each). This CDR3 contains 14 residues. The V end was cut by 6 bases, the J end by 6 bases, with 16 bases between. Germline CDR1 is WNHNN and CDR2 is SYGVQD (reference sequence). The CDR3 DNA reads as TGCGCCAGCAGCGGGACCGACCTTACCGATACGCAGTATTTT. Encoded protein: CASSGTDLTDTQYF.

The V call is TRBV5-1, the J call TRBJ1-1, with a possible D match to TRBD1 (5 bases). Per the germline V gene, CDR1 is SGHRS and CDR2 is YFSETQ. This CDR3 is 15 amino acids long. The V end was cut by 2 bases, the J end by 1 base, with 12 bases between. CDR3 protein: CASSLSRVANTEAFF. CDR3 nucleotides: TGCGCCAGCAGCTTAAGCAGGGTAGCGAACACTGAAGCTTTCTTT.

The chain employs TRBV18 and TRBJ2-2; 7 bases map to TRBD1. The CDR3 contains 16 residues. V was clipped by 4 bases and J by 6 bases; unmatched bases: 11. In germline, CDR1 is KGHSH, CDR2 LQKENI. The CDR3 sequence: CASSHSYDRVAGELFF. CDR3 in DNA: TGTGCCAGCTCACACTCATATGACAGGGTCGCCGGGGAGCTGTTTTTT.

The CDR3 DNA reads as TGTGCCAGCAGCTTGGACCACTACGAGCAGTACTTC. Translating gives CASSLDHYEQYF. V usage is TRBV5-4 and J usage is TRBJ2-5; no clear D. The J call may not be correct, given that the DNA end is closer to TRBJ2-7. Germline V gene data show CDR1 as SGHNT and CDR2 as YYREEE (reference sequence). This CDR3 region has 12 residues.